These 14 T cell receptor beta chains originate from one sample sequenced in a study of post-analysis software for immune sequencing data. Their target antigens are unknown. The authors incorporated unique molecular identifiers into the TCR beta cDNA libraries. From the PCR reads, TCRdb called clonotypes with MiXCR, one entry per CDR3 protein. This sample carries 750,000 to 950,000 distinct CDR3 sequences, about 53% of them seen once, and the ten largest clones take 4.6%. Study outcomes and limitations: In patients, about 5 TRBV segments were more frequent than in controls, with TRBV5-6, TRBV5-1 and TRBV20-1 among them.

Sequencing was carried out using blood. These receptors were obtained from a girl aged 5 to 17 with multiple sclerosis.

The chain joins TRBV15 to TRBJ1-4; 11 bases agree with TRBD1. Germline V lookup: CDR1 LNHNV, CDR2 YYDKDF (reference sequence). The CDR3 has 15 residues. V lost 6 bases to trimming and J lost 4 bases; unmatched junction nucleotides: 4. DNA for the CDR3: TGTGCCACCAGTGGACAGGGGGCAAGTAATGAAAAACTGTTTTTT. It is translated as CATSGQGASNEKLFF.

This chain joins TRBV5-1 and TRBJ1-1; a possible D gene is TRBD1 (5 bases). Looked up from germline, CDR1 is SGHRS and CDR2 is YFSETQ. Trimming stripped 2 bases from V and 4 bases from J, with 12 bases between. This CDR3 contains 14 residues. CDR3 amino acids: CASSFGDYGTEAFF. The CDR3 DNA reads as TGCGCCAGCAGCTTTGGGGACTATGGCACTGAAGCTTTCTTT.

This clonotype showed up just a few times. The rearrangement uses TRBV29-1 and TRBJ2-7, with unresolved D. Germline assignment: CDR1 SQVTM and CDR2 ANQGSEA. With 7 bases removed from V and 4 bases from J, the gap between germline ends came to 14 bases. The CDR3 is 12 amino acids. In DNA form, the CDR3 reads TGCAGCGCTGGGTCTCCCACTTACGAGCAGTACTTC. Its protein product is CSAGSPTYEQYF.

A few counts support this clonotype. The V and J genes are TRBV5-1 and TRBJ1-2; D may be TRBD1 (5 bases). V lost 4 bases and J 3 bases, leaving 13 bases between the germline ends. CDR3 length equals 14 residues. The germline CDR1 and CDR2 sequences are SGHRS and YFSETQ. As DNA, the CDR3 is TGCGCCAGCAGCCCGGTAGGGGAGGACTATGGCTACACCTTC. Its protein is CASSPVGEDYGYTF.

CDR3 sequence reads: CASSQGDRHNQPQHF. Written as DNA, the CDR3 is TGTGCCAGCAGCCAAGGTGACAGACACAATCAGCCCCAGCATTTT. This chain connects TRBV3-1 to TRBJ1-5, with a tentative D call TRBD1 (5 bases). The germline gives CDR1 LGHDT, CDR2 YNNKEL (reference sequence). The CDR3 contains 15 residues. Trimming took off 1 base at V and 3 bases at J, with 10 bases between the two ends. The entire variable domain, with the rest obtained from reference TRBV3-1 and TRBJ1-5, is as follows: DTAVSQTPKYLVTQMGNDKSIKCEQNLGHDTMYWYKQDSKKFLKIMFSYNNKELIINETVPNRFSPKSPDKAHLNLHINSLELGDSAVYFCASSQGDRHNQPQHFGDGTRLSIL.

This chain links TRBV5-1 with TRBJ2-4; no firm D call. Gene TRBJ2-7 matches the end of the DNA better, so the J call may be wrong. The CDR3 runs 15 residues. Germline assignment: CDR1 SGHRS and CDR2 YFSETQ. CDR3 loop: CASSLGAAAVYEQYF. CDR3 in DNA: TGCGCCAGCAGCTTGGGGGCGGCAGCCGTCTACGAGCAGTACTTC.

CDR3 DNA: TGTGCCAGCATCCAAGGGGACCAAGAGACCCAGTACTTC. It translates to CASIQGDQETQYF. The chain recombines TRBV12-3 or TRBV12-4 with TRBJ2-5, with D possibly being TRBD1 (5 bases). The CDR3 is made up of 13 amino acids. V gave up 7 bases and J gave up 0 bases, with 9 bases separating them.

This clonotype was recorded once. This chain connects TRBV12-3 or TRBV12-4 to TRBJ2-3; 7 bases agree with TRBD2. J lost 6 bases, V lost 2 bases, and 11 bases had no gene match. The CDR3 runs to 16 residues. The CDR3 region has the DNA TGTGCCAGCAGTTTACTCAGGAGCGGGGCAGGGGATACGCAGTATTTT. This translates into CASSLLRSGAGDTQYF.

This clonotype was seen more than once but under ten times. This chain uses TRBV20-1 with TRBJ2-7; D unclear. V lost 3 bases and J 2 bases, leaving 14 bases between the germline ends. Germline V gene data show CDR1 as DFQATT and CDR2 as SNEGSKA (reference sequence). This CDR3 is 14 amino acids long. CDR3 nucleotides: TGCAGTGCTAGGGGTCTTACCAAGCCCTACGAGCAGTACTTC. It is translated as CSARGLTKPYEQYF.

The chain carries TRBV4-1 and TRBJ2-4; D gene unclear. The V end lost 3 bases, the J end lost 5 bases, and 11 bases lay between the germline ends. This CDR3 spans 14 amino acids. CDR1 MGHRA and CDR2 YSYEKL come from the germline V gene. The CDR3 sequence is CASSQRLGQNIQYF. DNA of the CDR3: TGCGCCAGCAGCCAGAGGCTAGGACAAAACATTCAGTACTTC.

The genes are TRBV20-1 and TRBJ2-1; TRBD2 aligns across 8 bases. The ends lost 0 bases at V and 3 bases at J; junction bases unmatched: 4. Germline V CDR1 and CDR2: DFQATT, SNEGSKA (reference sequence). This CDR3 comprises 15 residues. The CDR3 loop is CSARDTSGYYNEQFF. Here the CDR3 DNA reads TGCAGTGCTAGAGATACTAGCGGCTACTACAATGAGCAGTTCTTC.

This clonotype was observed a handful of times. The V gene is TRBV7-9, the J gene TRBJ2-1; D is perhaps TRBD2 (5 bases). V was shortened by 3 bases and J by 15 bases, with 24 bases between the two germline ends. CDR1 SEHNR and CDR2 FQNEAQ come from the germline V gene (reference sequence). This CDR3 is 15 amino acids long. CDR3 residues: CASSFEISSPRDLFF. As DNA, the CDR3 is TGTGCCAGCAGCTTTGAAATCTCTAGCCCCCGGGATCTGTTCTTC.

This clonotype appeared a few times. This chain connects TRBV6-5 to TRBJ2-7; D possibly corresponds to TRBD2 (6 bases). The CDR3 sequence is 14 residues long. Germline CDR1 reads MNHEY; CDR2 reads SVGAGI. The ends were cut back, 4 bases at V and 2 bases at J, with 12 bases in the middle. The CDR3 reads CASSSGGLAYEQYF. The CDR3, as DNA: TGTGCCAGCAGTTCCGGGGGTTTAGCCTACGAGCAGTACTTC.

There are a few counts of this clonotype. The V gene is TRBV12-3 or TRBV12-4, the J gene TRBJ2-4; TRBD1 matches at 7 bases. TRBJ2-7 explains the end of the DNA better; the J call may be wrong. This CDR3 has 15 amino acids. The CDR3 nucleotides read TGTGCCAGCAGGTCCACCGGGACAGTCTCCTACGAGCAGTACTTC. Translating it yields CASRSTGTVSYEQYF.